This TCR beta chain originates from a study of T cell changes during pregnancy in multiple sclerosis. Germline V CDR1 and CDR2: SGHVS, FQNEAQ. The CDR3 extends over 12 amino acids. With V trimmed by 4 bases and J by 12 bases, 9 bases remained unmatched. Clones were read by immunoSEQ multiplex PCR, and TCRdb kept only the in-frame ones, dropping some. Among 85,000 to 110,000 clones, around nine tenths were seen once, and the ten largest hold 0.8% to 1%. The chain recombines TRBV7-8 with TRBJ2-7; 7 positions agree with TRBD2. The TCR originated in a female donor with multiple sclerosis, enrolled in a pregnancy study. Sequenced here: peripheral blood, sampled after pregnancy. This chain's CDR3 is CASSSNGGSPYF. DNA of the CDR3: TGTGCCAGCAGCTCCAACGGCGGGAGCCCGTACTTC.